The text below deals with one T cell receptor (beta chain). The sample comes from a study of PD-L1 blockade in urothelial cancer. Produced via immunoSEQ multiplex PCR; TCRdb's table is partial and in-frame only. This repertoire shows about 74,000 clones, 84% found once; its top ten account for about 4.7%. The TCR comes from a man aged 65-85 years with urothelial cancer. The input for sequencing was PBMCs, taken around atezolizumab (anti-PD-L1) treatment.

CDR3 sequence: CASREIRGLAEYQETQYF. The CDR3 bases are TGTGCCAGCAGGGAGATACGGGGCCTAGCGGAGTACCAAGAGACCCAGTACTTC. This chain uses TRBV7-2 with TRBJ2-5; 7 positions agree with TRBD2. The V and J ends lost 6 bases and 0 bases, in that order; junction bases with no gene match: 16. This CDR3 region has 18 residues. CDR1 is SGHTA, CDR2 FQGNSA, per germline.